This TCR beta chain was recorded in a study of blood T cells in healthy people across ages (dated by TCRdb to between 2015 and 2016). Regarding the complete study: Template switching captured roughly one uniquely barcoded TCR beta cDNA molecule per two T cells in model experiments. Age-related changes in TCR beta repertoire diversity were measured in the study by deep sequencing normalized with unique cDNA molecular identifiers. The donors were divided into four age groups: young (average around 17 years), middle-aged (around 41), aged (approximately 62) and long-lived (approximately 74). To avoid experimental bias, donors of different ages were randomly spread across the sequencing lanes. Two additional independent replicas of 1 million unique cDNA reads from the same blood draw were analyzed for two donors (one aged 18 to 29 and one aged 80 or older). Points the paper makes about the study in general: Compared with the aged group, the long-lived group had more naive CD4+ T cells, fewer expanded clones and increased TCR diversity, a pattern suggesting age selection. Since profiling was done on bulk unsorted PBMCs, naive and antigen-experienced compartments could not be conclusively compared. Estimates of total diversity based on one million sequenced T cells were regarded as lower bounds and as underestimates. Donor CMV infection status was unknown, potentially confounding age-related changes in expanded clonotypes. As age increased, observed TCR beta diversity per million T cells dropped in a roughly linear way, and a significant reduction was already evident by age around 41. Observed TCR beta diversity correlated strongly with the percentage of naive T cells measured by flow cytometry.

Library preparation used 5' RACE. Instrument used: Illumina HiSeq 2500. The second PCR ran for roughly 6 to 11 cycles and used a J-beta primer mix along with a sample-barcoded 5' primer. A template-switch 5' adaptor carrying 12 random nucleotides introduced a unique molecular identifier onto each TCR beta cDNA molecule. Each sample yielded at least 2.5 million CDR3-containing paired-end reads. All of the RNA was converted into first-strand cDNA using the Mint cDNA synthesis kit, with a TRBC-specific oligonucleotide serving as the primer. Following uracil-DNA glycosylase treatment, a first 18-cycle PCR with universal primers M1SS and BC2_uni_R was performed on all cDNA. The authors' analysis ran thus. Normalization of each sample was performed by random selection of 1 million high-quality reads, each carrying a distinct molecular identifier. Instead of being binned into consensus sequences, reads that shared molecular identifiers were thrown out. MiTCR, run with a Q25 quality threshold and the strictest error-elimination algorithm, handled CDR3 identification, clonotype clustering and error correction. A nonparametric unseen species model using Euler transformation provided a lower-bound estimate of total TCR beta diversity. Clones were called with MiXCR by TCRdb after fastp trimmed the public reads at Q25, and only in-frame beta chains were retained. Rows are combined by CDR3 protein, so each entry shows the most common genes and DNA. These V and J calls rely on TCRdb rather than the paper's analysis. This sample is represented by roughly 730,000 distinct CDR3 sequences; approximately 60% of them were singletons. Under 30% of the sample is in the top ten clones.

Concerning this clonotype: Its specific antigen is unknown. It has no much larger one-base neighbor in the sample; base qualities were not kept.

Systemically healthy Caucasian individuals from Russia, about 38 in total and aged roughly 6 to 100 years, were included as donors. Each donor gave approximately 9.3 milliliters of peripheral blood, collected into EDTA-treated Vacutainer tubes. Ficoll-Paque density-gradient centrifugation was used to isolate PBMCs, with at least 7 million per sample. Trizol reagent was used to extract total RNA from PBMCs, with at least 5 micrograms per sample. The percentages of naive CD45RAhigh/CD27high T cells were determined by flow cytometry on a PBMC aliquot from every donor. Reading from cysteine to phenylalanine, the CDR3 counts 14 amino acids. Only the CDR3 region is kept as DNA, spanning 42 bases read in frame from base 1. V ends up 5 bases short and J 1 base short, with an unmatched junction base count of 7. CDR1 and CDR2, per the germline V gene, are SQVTM and ANQGSEA.

The sequence came from a man aged 40-49 years in good health. The chain uses TRBV29-1 and TRBJ1-2, with 7 central nucleotides matching TRBD1. The specimen sequenced was blood. The DNA sequence is given as TGCAGCGTTCCACAGGGGTTCAATAACTATGGCTACACCTTC. Its protein is CSVPQGFNNYGYTF. Joined to the reference TRBV29-1 and TRBJ1-2 proteins, this CDR3 gives the full variable domain: SAVISQKPSRDICQRGTSLTIQCQVDSQVTMMFWYRQQPGQSLTLIATANQGSEATYESGFVIDKFPISRPNLTFSTLTVSNMSPEDSSIYLCSVPQGFNNYGYTFGSGTRLTVV.